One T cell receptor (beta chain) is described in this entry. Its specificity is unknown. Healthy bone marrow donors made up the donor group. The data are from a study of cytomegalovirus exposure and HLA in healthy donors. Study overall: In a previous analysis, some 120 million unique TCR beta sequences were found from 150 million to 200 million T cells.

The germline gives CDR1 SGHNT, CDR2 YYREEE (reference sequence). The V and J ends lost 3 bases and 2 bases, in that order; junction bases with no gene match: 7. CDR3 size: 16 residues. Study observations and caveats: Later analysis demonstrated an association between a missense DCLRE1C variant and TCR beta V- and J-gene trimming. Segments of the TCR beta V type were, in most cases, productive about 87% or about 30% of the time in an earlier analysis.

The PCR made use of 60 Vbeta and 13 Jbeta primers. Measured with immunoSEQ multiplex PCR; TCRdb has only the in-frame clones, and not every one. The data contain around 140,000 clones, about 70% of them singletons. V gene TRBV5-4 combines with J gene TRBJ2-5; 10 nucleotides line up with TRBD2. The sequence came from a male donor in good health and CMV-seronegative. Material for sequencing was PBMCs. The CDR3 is CASSSPLAGGQETQYF. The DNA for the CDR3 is TGTGCCAGCAGCTCCCCCTTAGCGGGGGGACAAGAGACCCAGTACTTC.